The 4 T cell receptor beta chains in this list originate from one sample, sequenced in a study of cytomegalovirus exposure and HLA in healthy donors. The primer mix had 60 Vbeta and 13 Jbeta primers. Profiling relied on immunoSEQ multiplex PCR, and the TCRdb table lists in-frame clones only, not all of them. The table has around 97,000 clones, roughly 80% seen once. The sequenced sample was PBMCs. These receptor sequences come from a man aged 50-59 years in good health and CMV-seropositive.

The V call is TRBV10-3, the J call TRBJ2-2, with a weak D call TRBD2 (5 bases). V dropped 3 bases and J dropped 1 base, with 9 bases sitting between them. CDR1 is ENHRY, CDR2 SYGVKD, per germline. The CDR3 length is 15 residues. The CDR3 sequence is CAISDGRGNTGELFF. In nucleotides, the CDR3 is TGTGCCATCAGTGACGGACGGGGGAACACCGGGGAGCTGTTTTTT.

This clone was seen once. J is TRBJ2-5 and V is TRBV10-3; the match to TRBD2 covers 10 bases. Per the germline V gene, CDR1 is ENHRY and CDR2 is SYGVKD. Trimming cost V 6 bases and J 3 bases; bases outside gene matches: 4. The CDR3 runs to 14 residues. Here the CDR3 reads CAIRTSGREETQYF. The DNA for the CDR3 is TGTGCCATCAGGACCAGCGGGAGGGAAGAGACCCAGTACTTC.

The V and J genes are TRBV7-7 and TRBJ1-5; D is ambiguous. CDR1 is SSHAT and CDR2 is FNYEAQ in the germline V gene (reference sequence). This CDR3 has 13 amino acids. V lost 2 bases, J lost 3 bases, and 5 bases lay in between. The CDR3 coding sequence is TGTGCCAGCAGCTTATCCTTCAATCAGCCCCAGCATTTT. Amino acids: CASSLSFNQPQHF.

This clone qualifies as medium-sized. The rearrangement links TRBV4-3 to TRBJ2-6; TRBD1 might be the D (6 bases). V lost 0 bases to trimming and J lost 0 bases, with 6 bases between them. The CDR3 extends over 16 amino acids. Germline CDR1 LGHNA, CDR2 YSLEER. The CDR3 sequence: CASSQEGGSGANVLTF. CDR3 DNA: TGCGCCAGCAGCCAAGAAGGGGGCTCTGGGGCCAACGTCCTGACTTTC.